This TCR beta chain was recovered during a study of prognosis after radiotherapy for stage I lung cancer. The overall study: With a biologically effective dose of at least 100 Gy, radiotherapy took the form of SBRT split into 3 to 5 fractions. Study-level points and caveats: Patients with and without metastases reportedly differed in TRBV and TRBJ gene usage frequencies.

CT and PET/CT found no node involvement in any patient, and none had received chemotherapy or radiotherapy before or had other malignancies. Peripheral blood was collected in volumes of 6 to 7.5 milliliters at each of two time points. Per the germline V gene, CDR1 is LNHDA and CDR2 is SQIVND (reference sequence). The CDR3 covers 15 residues. V was pared by 4 bases and J by 2 bases, with 12 bases between. This clonotype was found many times. Its antigen is currently unknown. The TCR beta CDR3 region was amplified from genomic DNA, with two rounds of multiplex PCR being used for the amplification. Primers (each specific to one TRBV or TRBJ gene) were used in first-round PCR. TCRdb recomputed calls from the multiplex PCR reads with MiXCR, one row per CDR3 protein. The sample includes around 13,000 distinct CDR3 sequences, 40% to 45% of them seen just once.

Sequencing was performed on PBMCs, taken before or after stereotactic body radiation therapy (not recorded which). This receptor was obtained from a donor aged 50 or older with non-small cell lung cancer. V is TRBV19 and J is TRBJ1-5; D perhaps matches TRBD1 (6 bases). Here the CDR3 DNA reads TGTGCCAGTAGTACCGGAGGGGGGCGCAATCAGCCCCAGCATTTT. Its protein is CASSTGGGRNQPQHF.